This TCR beta chain was identified in a study of T cell responses to AZD1222 COVID-19 vaccine. Germline-derived CDR1 and CDR2 are KGHSH and LQKENI. The V gene lost 3 bases and the J gene lost 2 bases, with 20 bases spanning the gap. The CDR3 is 18 residues long. TCRdb's copy holds only in-frame clones and misses some; the assay was immunoSEQ multiplex PCR. The profile covers 150,000 to 200,000 clones, with approximately 93% appearing a single time and under 2% taken by the ten largest. The sequencing used peripheral blood, collected 28 days after the second AZD1222 dose. The chain recombines TRBV18 with TRBJ1-3; D uncertain. This receptor was taken from an adult who received the AZD1222 COVID-19 vaccine. The CDR3 loop is CASSPNFGRGLTGNTIYF. CDR3 in DNA: TGTGCCAGCTCACCTAACTTCGGGAGAGGGCTGACTGGAAACACCATATATTTT.